This T cell receptor (beta chain) was documented in a study of shared clonotypes between healthy human individuals. Findings and caveats of the study: Against clonotypes common to all four donors, non-shared ones had lower generation probabilities. Sharing across four donors was highest in naive CD4 (around 5%) and lowest in memory CD8 (around 0.4%).

V was pared by 2 bases and J by 1 base, with 8 bases of the junction left unmatched. CDR3 size: 16 residues. Germline assignment: CDR1 MNHNS and CDR2 SASEGT. Clones were read by immunoSEQ multiplex PCR, and TCRdb kept only the in-frame ones, dropping some. This sample has 2 million to 2.5 million clones, with approximately 96% found just once. With regard to this clone: Its antigen is as yet unknown.

The material sequenced was naive CD4+ T cells sorted from blood. This sample's subset: CD45RA+ positively selected. V gene TRBV6-1 combines with J gene TRBJ2-7, with 7 bases identical to TRBD1. The source of this sequence is a man between 18 and 35 years old in good health. CDR3 nucleotides: TGTGCCAGCAGTGAAATTAGGGGACAGTCTTCCTACGAGCAGTACTTC. Translation gives CASSEIRGQSSYEQYF.